This T cell receptor beta chain is drawn from a study of shared clonotypes between healthy human individuals. Whole-study results and caveats: With a handful of donors compared, roughly 5% of naive CD4 clonotypes were shared. Richness estimates generally favored naive over memory subsets.

A note on this clone: Its antigen is not identified.

Sequencing used immunoSEQ multiplex PCR; TCRdb keeps in-frame clones, though not all of them. The sample shows a few million clones, more than 80% of them seen only once. The CDR3 contains 16 residues. CDR1 and CDR2 from the germline V gene are SEHNR and FQNEAQ (reference sequence). Unmatched junction bases numbered 6, after V lost 4 bases and J lost 0 bases. The specimen sequenced was naive CD4+ T cells from PBMCs. Subset reported: CD45RA+ positively selected. This sequence originates from a man aged 18 to 35 in good health. Some clones in this sample may be carry-over from other donors' samples. The V and J genes are TRBV7-9 and TRBJ2-3, with 8 bases identical to TRBD1. The CDR3 nucleotides read TGTGCCAGCAGCTCGCCAGGGGGCGTCAGCACAGATACGCAGTATTTT. This gives the protein CASSSPGGVSTDTQYF. The complete variable domain, with remaining parts taken from reference TRBV7-9 and TRBJ2-3, reads DTGVSQNPRHKITKRGQNVTFRCDPISEHNRLYWYRQTLGQGPEFLTYFQNEAQLEKSRLLSDRFSAERPKGSFSTLEIQRTEQGDSAMYLCASSSPGGVSTDTQYFGPGTRLTVL.